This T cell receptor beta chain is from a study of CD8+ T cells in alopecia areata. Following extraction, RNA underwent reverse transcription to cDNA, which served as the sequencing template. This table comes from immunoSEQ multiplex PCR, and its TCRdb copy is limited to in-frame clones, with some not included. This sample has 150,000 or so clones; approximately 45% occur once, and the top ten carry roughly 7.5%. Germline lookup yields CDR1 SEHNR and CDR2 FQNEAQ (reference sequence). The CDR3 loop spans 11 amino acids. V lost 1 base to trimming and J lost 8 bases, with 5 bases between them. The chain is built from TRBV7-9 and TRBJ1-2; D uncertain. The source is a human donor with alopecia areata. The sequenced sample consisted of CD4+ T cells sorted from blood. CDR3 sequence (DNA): TGTGCCAGCAGCTTAGGAGACGGCTACACCTTC. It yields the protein CASSLGDGYTF.